The 10 T cell receptor beta chains in this list originate from one sample, sequenced in a study of T cell responses to AZD1222 COVID-19 vaccine. Using immunoSEQ multiplex PCR, the repertoire was profiled, and TCRdb retains in-frame clones only, with some absent. The sample carries roughly 150,000 clones, roughly 92% recorded once. The material was peripheral blood, obtained on day 0 of AZD1222 vaccination. The receptors were sampled from an adult in good health.

The rearrangement links TRBV6-1 to TRBJ1-2, with D unresolved. The CDR3 covers 16 residues. The germline CDR1 and CDR2 sequences are MNHNS and SASEGT. V lost 4 bases and J lost 0, with 15 bases in between. The CDR3 nucleotides read TGTGCCAGCAGTGTATCGGAGCGCATAGCTAACTATGGCTACACCTTC. Residues: CASSVSERIANYGYTF.

This clone turned up a few times. The CDR3: CASSLGQGAYNEQFF. In DNA form, the CDR3 reads TGCGCCAGCAGCTTGGGACAGGGGGCGTACAATGAGCAGTTCTTC. This chain uses TRBV5-1 with TRBJ2-1; 10 positions match TRBD1. Germline values: CDR1 SGHRS, CDR2 YFSETQ. Trimming took 0 bases from V and 4 from J; bases not matched to a gene: 1. The CDR3 runs to 15 residues. The complete variable domain, with remaining parts taken from reference TRBV5-1 and TRBJ2-1, reads KAGVTQTPRYLIKTRGQQVTLSCSPISGHRSVSWYQQTPGQGLQFLFEYFSETQRNKGNFPGRFSGRQFSNSRSEMNVSTLELGDSALYLCASSLGQGAYNEQFFGPGTRLTVL.

The chain combines TRBV30 with TRBJ1-5; D remains ambiguous. The V end was cut by 0 bases, the J end by 0 bases, with 18 bases between. CDR1 is GTSNPN, CDR2 SVGIG, per germline (reference sequence). This CDR3 comprises 18 residues. CDR3 sequence: CAWSVEGLLQVSNQPQHF. In nucleotides, the CDR3 is TGTGCCTGGAGTGTAGAAGGGCTTTTGCAAGTTAGCAATCAGCCCCAGCATTTT.

The chain has TRBV5-4 and TRBJ2-5; 7 bases map to TRBD1. CDR3 length equals 15 residues. V lost 4 bases, J lost 1 base, and 7 bases stayed unmatched. Looked up from germline, CDR1 is SGHNT and CDR2 is YYREEE (reference sequence). CDR3 DNA sequence: TGTGCCAGCAGCGATCAGGGGGAGACCCAAGAGACCCAGTACTTC. Its translation is CASSDQGETQETQYF. The full variable domain, with the rest looked up from reference TRBV5-4 and TRBJ2-5, is ETGVTQSPTHLIKTRGQQVTLRCSSQSGHNTVSWYQQALGQGPQFIFQYYREEENGRGNFPPRFSGLQFPNYSSELNVNALELDDSALYLCASSDQGETQETQYFGPGTRLLVL.

The chain employs TRBV9 and TRBJ1-1, with D perhaps TRBD1 (5 bases). This CDR3 is 14 amino acids long. Germline CDR1 and CDR2: SGDLS and YYNGEE. The V gene lost 3 bases and the J gene lost 1 base, with 10 bases spanning the gap. CDR3 DNA: TGTGCCAGCAGCGCTAGAACAGGGAACACTGAAGCTTTCTTT. Translation: CASSARTGNTEAFF.

The chain has TRBV5-1 and TRBJ1-5; D gene uncertain. Trimming took 0 bases from V and 4 from J, leaving 11 bases between them. The germline V gene encodes CDR1 SGHRS and CDR2 YFSETQ. CDR3 size: 15 residues. CDR3 sequence: CASSLAGGSNQPQHF. The CDR3 DNA reads as TGCGCCAGCAGCTTGGCCGGAGGGTCAAATCAGCCCCAGCATTTT.

The chain employs TRBV19 and TRBJ2-5; D may be TRBD1 (5 bases). The germline gives CDR1 LNHDA, CDR2 SQIVND (reference sequence). The CDR3 is made up of 12 amino acids. Trimming cost V 9 bases and J 3 bases, with 11 bases left between them. The CDR3 DNA reads TGTGCCAGAGAGACAGTGAAAGAGACCCAGTACTTC. This gives the protein CARETVKETQYF.

The chain joins TRBV10-3 to TRBJ2-7; 11 bases match TRBD1. V lost 10 bases and J lost 3; bases outside the gene matches: 2. CDR1 ENHRY and CDR2 SYGVKD come from the germline V gene. The CDR3 runs to 12 residues. The CDR3 region is CATGTGGYEQYF. The CDR3 coding sequence is TGTGCCACCGGGACAGGGGGCTACGAGCAGTACTTC.

The chain uses TRBV12-3 or TRBV12-4 and TRBJ1-5; D not resolved. V was cut by 3 bases and J by 4 bases, with 7 bases left in between. The CDR3 is made up of 13 amino acids. The CDR3 DNA reads TGTGCCAGCAGTTTCTCGGGGAATCAGCCCCAGCATTTT. Its translation: CASSFSGNQPQHF.

Here the CDR3 reads CASMGVGKDTQYF. CDR3 DNA sequence: TGTGCCAGCATGGGGGTTGGAAAAGATACGCAGTATTTT. V gene TRBV2 combines with J gene TRBJ2-3; TRBD1 or TRBD2 may be the D gene (5 bases each). Germline CDR1 is SNHLY and CDR2 is FYNNEI. The CDR3 covers 13 residues. The V end was cut by 7 bases, the J end by 5 bases, with 13 bases between.